The T cell receptor (beta chain) described here comes from a study of graft-versus-host responses after intestinal transplantation. The germline V gene encodes CDR1 LGHNA and CDR2 YNFKEQ. Trimming stripped 6 bases from V and 5 bases from J, with 13 bases between. The CDR3 has 14 amino acids. Regarding this clone: Antigen specificity is unknown.

Sequencing was performed with immunoSEQ multiplex PCR; in TCRdb, only in-frame clones are kept and a portion is missing. The table lists about 97,000 clones, around 91% of them singletons, with approximately 0.18% in the top ten. This chain links TRBV4-2 with TRBJ1-4; weak D call: TRBD1 (5 bases). Sequenced material: unstimulated CD4+ T cells sorted from spleen or lymph node cells, taken before transplant. This sequence was found in a human donor who was the organ donor for an intestinal transplant. CDR3 region: CASSIRATNEKLFF. Here the CDR3 DNA reads TGTGCCAGCAGTATCAGGGCGACGAATGAAAAACTGTTTTTT.